This section outlines one T cell receptor (beta chain) sequence together with its context. The record originates from a study of OX40 agonist ivuxolimab in advanced cancers. Only in-frame clones appear in the TCRdb table, and some are missing; sequencing was by immunoSEQ multiplex PCR. The sample holds over 80,000 clones, roughly nine tenths seen once. The receptor's source is an adult with an advanced solid tumor such as melanoma, head and neck, liver or kidney cancer. The specimen was CD4+ or CD8+ T cells sorted from blood, collected in a trial of the OX40 agonist ivuxolimab.

CDR3 in DNA: TGTGCCAGTTCCAGGGGAGCCTACGAGCAGTACTTC. Translating gives CASSRGAYEQYF. The rearrangement uses TRBV28 and TRBJ2-7; perhaps TRBD1 as D (6 bases). The length of the CDR3 is 12 residues. The V end lost 9 bases, the J end lost 2 bases, and 11 bases lay between the germline ends. Germline V gives CDR1 MDHEN, CDR2 SYDVKM.